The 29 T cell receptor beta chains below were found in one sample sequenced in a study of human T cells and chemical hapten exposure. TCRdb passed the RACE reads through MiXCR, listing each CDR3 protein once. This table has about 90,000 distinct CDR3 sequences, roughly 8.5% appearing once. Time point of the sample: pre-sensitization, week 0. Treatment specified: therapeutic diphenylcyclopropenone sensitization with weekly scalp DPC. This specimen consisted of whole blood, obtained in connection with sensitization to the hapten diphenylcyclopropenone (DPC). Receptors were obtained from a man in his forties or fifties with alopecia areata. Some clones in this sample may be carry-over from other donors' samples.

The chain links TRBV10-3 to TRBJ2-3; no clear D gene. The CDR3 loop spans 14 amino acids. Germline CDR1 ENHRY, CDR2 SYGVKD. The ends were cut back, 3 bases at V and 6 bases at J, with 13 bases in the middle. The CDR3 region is CAISEYSLRDTQYF. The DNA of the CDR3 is TGTGCCATCAGTGAATACTCTCTGCGGGATACGCAGTATTTT.

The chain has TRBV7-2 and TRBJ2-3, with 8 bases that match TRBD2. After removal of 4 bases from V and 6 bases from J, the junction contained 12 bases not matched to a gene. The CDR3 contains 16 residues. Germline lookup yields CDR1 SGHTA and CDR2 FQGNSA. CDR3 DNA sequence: TGTGCCAGCAGCTCGTCCTTTGGACTAGCAGTTGATACGCAGTATTTT. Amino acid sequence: CASSSSFGLAVDTQYF.

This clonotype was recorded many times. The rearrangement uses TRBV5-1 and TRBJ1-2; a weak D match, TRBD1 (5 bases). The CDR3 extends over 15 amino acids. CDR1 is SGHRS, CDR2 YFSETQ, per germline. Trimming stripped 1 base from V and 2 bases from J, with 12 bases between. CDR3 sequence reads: CASSLMQRGNYGYTF. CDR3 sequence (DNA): TGCGCCAGCAGCTTGATGCAACGGGGGAACTATGGCTACACCTTC. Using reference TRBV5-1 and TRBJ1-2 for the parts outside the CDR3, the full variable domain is KAGVTQTPRYLIKTRGQQVTLSCSPISGHRSVSWYQQTPGQGLQFLFEYFSETQRNKGNFPGRFSGRQFSNSRSEMNVSTLELGDSALYLCASSLMQRGNYGYTFGSGTRLTVV.

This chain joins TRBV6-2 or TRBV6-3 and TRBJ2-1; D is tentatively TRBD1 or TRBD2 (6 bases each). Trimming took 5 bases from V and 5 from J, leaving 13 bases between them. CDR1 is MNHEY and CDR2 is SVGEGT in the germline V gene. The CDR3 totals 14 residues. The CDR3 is CASSRWGANNEQFF. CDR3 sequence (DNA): TGTGCCAGCAGTCGGTGGGGGGCTAACAATGAGCAGTTCTTC.

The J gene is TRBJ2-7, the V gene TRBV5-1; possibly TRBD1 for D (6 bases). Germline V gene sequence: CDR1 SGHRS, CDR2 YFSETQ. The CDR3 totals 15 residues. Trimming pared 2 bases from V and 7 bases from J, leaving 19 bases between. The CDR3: CASSFERQGLGEQYV. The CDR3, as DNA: TGCGCCAGCAGCTTCGAGAGGCAGGGGCTAGGGGAGCAGTACGTC.

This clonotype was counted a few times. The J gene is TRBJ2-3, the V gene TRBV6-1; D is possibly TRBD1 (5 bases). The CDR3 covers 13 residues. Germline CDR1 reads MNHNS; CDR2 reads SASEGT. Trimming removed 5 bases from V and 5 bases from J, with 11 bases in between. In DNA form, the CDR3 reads TGTGCCAGCAGTTGGGGCAACCGAGATACGCAGTATTTT. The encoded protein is CASSWGNRDTQYF.

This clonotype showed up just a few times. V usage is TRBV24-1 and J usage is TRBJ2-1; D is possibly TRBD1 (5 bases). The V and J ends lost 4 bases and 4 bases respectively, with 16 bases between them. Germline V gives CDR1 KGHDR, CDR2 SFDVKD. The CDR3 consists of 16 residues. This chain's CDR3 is CATSDPSGHKYNEQFF. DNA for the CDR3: TGTGCCACCAGTGACCCATCCGGACACAAATACAATGAGCAGTTCTTC.

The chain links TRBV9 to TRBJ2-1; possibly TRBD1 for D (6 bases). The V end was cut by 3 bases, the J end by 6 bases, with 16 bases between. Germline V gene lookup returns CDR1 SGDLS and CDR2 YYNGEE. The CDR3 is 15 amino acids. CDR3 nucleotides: TGTGCCAGCAGCGCGATGGGTAGGGGGACCAATGAGCAGTTCTTC. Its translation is CASSAMGRGTNEQFF.

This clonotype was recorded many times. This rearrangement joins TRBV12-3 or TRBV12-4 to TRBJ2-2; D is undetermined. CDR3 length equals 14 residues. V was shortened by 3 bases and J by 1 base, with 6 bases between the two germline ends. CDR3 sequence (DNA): TGTGCCAGCAGTTTGGGGTGGAACACCGGGGAGCTGTTTTTT. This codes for CASSLGWNTGELFF.

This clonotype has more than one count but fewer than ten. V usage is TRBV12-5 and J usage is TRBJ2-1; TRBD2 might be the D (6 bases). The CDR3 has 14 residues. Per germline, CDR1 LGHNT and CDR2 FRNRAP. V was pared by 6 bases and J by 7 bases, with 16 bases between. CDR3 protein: CASGPGSPPNEQFF. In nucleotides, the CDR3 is TGTGCTAGTGGGCCCGGGAGTCCTCCAAATGAGCAGTTCTTC. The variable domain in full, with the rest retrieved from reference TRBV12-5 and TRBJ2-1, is DARVTQTPRHKVTEMGQEVTMRCQPILGHNTVFWYRQTMMQGLELLAYFRNRAPLDDSGMPKDRFSAEMPDATLATLKIQPSEPRDSAVYFCASGPGSPPNEQFFGPGTRLTVL.

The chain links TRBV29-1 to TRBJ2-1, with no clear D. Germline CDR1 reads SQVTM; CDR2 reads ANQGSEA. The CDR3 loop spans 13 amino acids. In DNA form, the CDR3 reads TGCTCCGTGGGCTCTACCCCTTACAATGAGCAGTTCTTC. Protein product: CSVGSTPYNEQFF.

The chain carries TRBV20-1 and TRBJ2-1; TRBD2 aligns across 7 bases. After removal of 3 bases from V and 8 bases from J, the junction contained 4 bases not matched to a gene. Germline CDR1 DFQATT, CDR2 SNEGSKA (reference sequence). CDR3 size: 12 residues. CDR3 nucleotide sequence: TGCAGTGCTAGTTCGGCGGGAGATGAGCAGTTCTTC. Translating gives CSASSAGDEQFF.

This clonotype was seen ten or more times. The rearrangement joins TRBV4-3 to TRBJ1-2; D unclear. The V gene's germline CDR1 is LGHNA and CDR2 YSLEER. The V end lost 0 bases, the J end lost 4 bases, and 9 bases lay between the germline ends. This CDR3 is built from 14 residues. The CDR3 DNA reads TGCGCCAGCAGCCAAGATCACCATGGCTATGGCTACACCTTC. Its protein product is CASSQDHHGYGYTF.

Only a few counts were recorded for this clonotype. As DNA, the CDR3 is TGTGCCAGCTCCCTGGACACAGGGCTTAACTATGGCTACACCTTC. It specifies CASSLDTGLNYGYTF. The rearrangement links TRBV28 to TRBJ1-2; maybe TRBD1 (6 bases). CDR1 is MDHEN and CDR2 is SYDVKM in the germline V gene. The CDR3 runs to 15 residues. The V end was cut by 8 bases, the J end by 1 base, with 17 bases between.

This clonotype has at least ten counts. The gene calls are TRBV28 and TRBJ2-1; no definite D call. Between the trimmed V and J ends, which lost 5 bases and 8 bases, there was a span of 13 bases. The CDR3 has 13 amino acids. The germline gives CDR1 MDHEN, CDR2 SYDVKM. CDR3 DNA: TGTGCCAGCAGTCCTCCTAGGGCCGATGAGCAGTTCTTC. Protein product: CASSPPRADEQFF.

The CDR3 region has the DNA TGTGCCAGCAGTGAACACCAGACAGGGGGGCATGAGCAGTTCTTC. This translates into CASSEHQTGGHEQFF. The chain recombines TRBV6-2 or TRBV6-3 with TRBJ2-1; 9 bases are shared with TRBD1. The CDR3 has 15 residues. V was pared by 5 bases and J by 8 bases, with 10 bases of the junction left unmatched. Germline loops: CDR1 MNHEY, CDR2 SVGEGT.

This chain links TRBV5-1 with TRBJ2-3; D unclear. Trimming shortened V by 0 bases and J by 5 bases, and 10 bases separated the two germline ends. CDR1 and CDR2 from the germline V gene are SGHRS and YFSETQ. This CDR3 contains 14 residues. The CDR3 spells CASSLGQIGDTQYF. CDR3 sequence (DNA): TGCGCCAGCAGCTTGGGGCAGATTGGAGATACGCAGTATTTT.

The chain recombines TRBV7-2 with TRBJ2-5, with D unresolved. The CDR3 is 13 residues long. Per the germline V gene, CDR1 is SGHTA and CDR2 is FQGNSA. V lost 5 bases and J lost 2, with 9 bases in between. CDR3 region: CASSPGPQETQYF. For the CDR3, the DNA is TGTGCCAGCAGCCCTGGTCCTCAAGAGACCCAGTACTTC.

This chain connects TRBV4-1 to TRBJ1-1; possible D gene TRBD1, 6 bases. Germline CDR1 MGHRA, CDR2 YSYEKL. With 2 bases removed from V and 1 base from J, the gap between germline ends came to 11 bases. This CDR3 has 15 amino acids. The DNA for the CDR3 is TGCGCCAGCAGCCAAAACAGGGTAGCGAACACTGAAGCTTTCTTT. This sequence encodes CASSQNRVANTEAFF.

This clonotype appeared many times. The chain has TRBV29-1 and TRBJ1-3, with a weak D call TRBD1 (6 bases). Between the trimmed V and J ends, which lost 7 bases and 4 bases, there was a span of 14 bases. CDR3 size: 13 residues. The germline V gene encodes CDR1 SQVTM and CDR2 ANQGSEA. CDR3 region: CSAIQGTGNTIYF. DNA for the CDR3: TGCAGCGCCATACAGGGTACAGGAAACACCATATATTTT.

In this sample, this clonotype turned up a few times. Written as DNA, the CDR3 is TGTGCCAGCAGCTTAGATCGTACCGGAGGGACCCAGTACTTC. Residues: CASSLDRTGGTQYF. V and J are TRBV11-2 and TRBJ2-5; the D gene is possibly TRBD2 (5 bases). Germline CDR1 reads SGHAT; CDR2 reads FQNNGV. CDR3 length: 14 amino acids. V lost 0 bases, J lost 7 bases, and 12 bases lay in between.

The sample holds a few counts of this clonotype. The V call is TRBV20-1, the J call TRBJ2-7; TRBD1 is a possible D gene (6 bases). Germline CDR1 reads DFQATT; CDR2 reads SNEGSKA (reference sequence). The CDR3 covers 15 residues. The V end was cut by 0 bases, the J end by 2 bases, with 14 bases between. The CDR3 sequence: CSARDLTGQAYEQYV. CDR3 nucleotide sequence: TGCAGTGCTAGAGATCTAACAGGGCAGGCCTACGAGCAGTACGTC.

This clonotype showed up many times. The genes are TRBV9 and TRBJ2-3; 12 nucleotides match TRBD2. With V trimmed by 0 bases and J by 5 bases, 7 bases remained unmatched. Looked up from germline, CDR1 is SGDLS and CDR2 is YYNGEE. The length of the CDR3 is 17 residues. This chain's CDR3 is CASSVEALAGGGDTQYF. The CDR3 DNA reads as TGTGCCAGCAGCGTAGAGGCCCTAGCGGGAGGGGGAGATACGCAGTATTTT.

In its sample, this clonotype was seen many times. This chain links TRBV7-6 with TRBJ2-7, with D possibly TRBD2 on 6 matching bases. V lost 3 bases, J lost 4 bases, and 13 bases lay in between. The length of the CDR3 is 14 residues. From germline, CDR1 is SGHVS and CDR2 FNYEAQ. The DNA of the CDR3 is TGTGCCAGCAGCTTCCGGGACGGGACTTACGAGCAGTACGTC. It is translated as CASSFRDGTYEQYV.

The CDR3 loop is CASSLRGSYEQYV. CDR3 sequence (DNA): TGTGCCAGCAGCTTGCGGGGCTCCTACGAGCAGTACGTC. The chain links TRBV13 to TRBJ2-7; possibly TRBD2 for D (6 bases). From germline, CDR1 is PRHDT and CDR2 FYEKMQ (reference sequence). The germline V and J ends were trimmed by 3 bases and 0 bases, with 6 bases remaining between them. This CDR3 contains 13 residues.

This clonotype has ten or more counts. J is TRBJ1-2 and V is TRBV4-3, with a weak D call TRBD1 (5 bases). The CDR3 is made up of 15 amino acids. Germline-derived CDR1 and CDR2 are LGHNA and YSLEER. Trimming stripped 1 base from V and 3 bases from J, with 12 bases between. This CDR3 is CASSQVKGAHYGYTF. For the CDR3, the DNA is TGCGCCAGCAGCCAAGTAAAAGGGGCGCACTATGGCTACACCTTC.

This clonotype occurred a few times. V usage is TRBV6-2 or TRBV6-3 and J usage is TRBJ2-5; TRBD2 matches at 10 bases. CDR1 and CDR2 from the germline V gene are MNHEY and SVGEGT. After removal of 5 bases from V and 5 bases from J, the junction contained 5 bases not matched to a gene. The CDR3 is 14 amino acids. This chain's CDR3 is CASSLAGVTETQYF. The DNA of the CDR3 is TGTGCCAGCAGTCTAGCGGGAGTAACGGAGACCCAGTACTTC.

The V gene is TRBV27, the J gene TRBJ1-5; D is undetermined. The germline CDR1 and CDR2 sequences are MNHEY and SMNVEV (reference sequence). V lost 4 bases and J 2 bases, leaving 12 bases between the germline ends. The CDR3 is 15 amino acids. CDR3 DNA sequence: TGTGCCAGCAGTTCAGGACCTACAGGCAATCAGCCCCAGCATTTT. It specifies CASSSGPTGNQPQHF.

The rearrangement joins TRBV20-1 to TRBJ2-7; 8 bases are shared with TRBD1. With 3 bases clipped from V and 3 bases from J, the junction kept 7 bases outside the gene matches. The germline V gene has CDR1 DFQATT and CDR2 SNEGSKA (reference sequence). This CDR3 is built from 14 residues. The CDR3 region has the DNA TGCAGTGCTAGCCGGACAGGGACAAGCTACGAGCAGTACTTC. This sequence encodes CSASRTGTSYEQYF.